This T cell receptor (beta chain) was captured by sequencing in a study of T cells in tuberculosis. On the study more broadly: A South African cohort included IGRA-negative adolescents, latently infected IGRA-positive adolescents and adults with active tuberculosis. General observations from the study: Smaller distances to GMM-specific TCRs suggested their expansion in active tuberculosis.

As concerns this clone: Its specificity is not known.

Repertoires were generated with immunoSEQ multiplex PCR, while TCRdb's copy carries only in-frame clones and drops some. The sample lists 25,000 to 35,000 clones, nearly 97% occurring once. Adolescents were screened for latent TB by skin test and IGRA. Each clinical donor contributed on average around 100,000 T cells from unsorted cryopreserved PBMC. CDR1 is SGHNT, CDR2 YYREEE, per germline (reference sequence). This CDR3 has 15 residues. V shed 1 base and J shed 6 bases, with 17 bases lying between them. This rearrangement joins TRBV5-4 to TRBJ2-7, with D perhaps matching TRBD1 (5 bases). Sequenced: PBMCs. The source of this sequence is a donor aged 10-30 years with latent tuberculosis or without tuberculosis infection. The chain's CDR3 is CASSLFARARGEQYF. In DNA, the CDR3 is TGTGCCAGCAGCTTGTTTGCCAGGGCAAGGGGCGAGCAGTACTTC. The complete variable domain, with remaining parts taken from reference TRBV5-4 and TRBJ2-7, reads ETGVTQSPTHLIKTRGQQVTLRCSSQSGHNTVSWYQQALGQGPQFIFQYYREEENGRGNFPPRFSGLQFPNYSSELNVNALELDDSALYLCASSLFARARGEQYFGPGTRLTVT.